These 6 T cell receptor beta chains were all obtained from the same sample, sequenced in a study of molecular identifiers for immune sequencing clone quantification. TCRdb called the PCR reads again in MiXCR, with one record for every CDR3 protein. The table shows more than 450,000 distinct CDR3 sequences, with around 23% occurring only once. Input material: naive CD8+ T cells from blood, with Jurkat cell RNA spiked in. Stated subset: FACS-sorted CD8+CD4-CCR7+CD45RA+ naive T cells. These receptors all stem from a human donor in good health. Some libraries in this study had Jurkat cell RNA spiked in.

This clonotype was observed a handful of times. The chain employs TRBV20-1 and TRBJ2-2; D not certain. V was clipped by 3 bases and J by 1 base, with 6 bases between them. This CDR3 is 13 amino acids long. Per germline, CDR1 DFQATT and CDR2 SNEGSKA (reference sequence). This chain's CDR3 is CSASRLNTGELFF. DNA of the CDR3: TGCAGTGCTAGCCGTTTGAACACCGGGGAGCTGTTTTTT.

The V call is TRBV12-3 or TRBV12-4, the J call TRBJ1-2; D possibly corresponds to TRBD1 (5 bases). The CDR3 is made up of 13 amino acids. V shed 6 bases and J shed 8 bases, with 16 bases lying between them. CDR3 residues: CASRETRDGGYTF. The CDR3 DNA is TGTGCCAGCAGAGAAACGAGGGACGGGGGCTACACCTTC.

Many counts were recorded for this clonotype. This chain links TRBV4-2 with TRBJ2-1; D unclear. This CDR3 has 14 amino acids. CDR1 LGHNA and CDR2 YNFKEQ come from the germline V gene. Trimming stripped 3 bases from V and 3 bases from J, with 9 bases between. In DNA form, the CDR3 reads TGTGCCAGCAGCCAGCCCGGAGACTACAATGAGCAGTTCTTC. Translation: CASSQPGDYNEQFF.

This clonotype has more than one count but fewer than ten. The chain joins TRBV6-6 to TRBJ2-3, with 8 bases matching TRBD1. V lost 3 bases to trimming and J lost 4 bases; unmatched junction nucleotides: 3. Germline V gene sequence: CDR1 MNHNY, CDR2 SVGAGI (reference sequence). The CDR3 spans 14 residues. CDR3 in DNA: TGTGCCAGCAGTTATCAGGGGGCGGCAGATACGCAGTATTTT. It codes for CASSYQGAADTQYF.

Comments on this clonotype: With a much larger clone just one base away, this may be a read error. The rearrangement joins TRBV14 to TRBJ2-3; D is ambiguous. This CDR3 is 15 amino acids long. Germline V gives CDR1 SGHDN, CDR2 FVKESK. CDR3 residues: CASSQGVVNTDTRYF. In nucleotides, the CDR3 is TGTGCCAGCAGCCAAGGAGTAGTAAACACAGATACGCGGTATTTT.

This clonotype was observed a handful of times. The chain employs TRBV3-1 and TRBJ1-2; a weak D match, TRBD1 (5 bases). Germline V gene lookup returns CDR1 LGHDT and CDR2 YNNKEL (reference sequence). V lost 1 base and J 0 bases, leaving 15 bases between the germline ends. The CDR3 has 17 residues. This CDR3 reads CASSQVSGSTPNYGYTF. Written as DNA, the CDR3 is TGTGCCAGCAGCCAAGTATCAGGGAGCACCCCTAACTATGGCTACACCTTC.